This TCR beta chain emerged from a study of blood T cell repertoires in COVID-19. Here immunoSEQ multiplex PCR was the method, and the copy in TCRdb shows in-frame clones only, minus some. The sample holds some 150,000 clones, roughly 80% seen once. The V segment lost 7 bases and the J segment 3 bases; nucleotides outside the gene matches: 6. Germline-derived CDR1 and CDR2 are SEHNR and FQNEAQ (reference sequence). There are 16 residues in the CDR3. Material for sequencing was peripheral blood. This sequence originates from a woman older than 75 with acute or convalescent COVID-19. The chain links TRBV7-9 to TRBJ2-2; 12 bases match TRBD2. CDR3 DNA: TGTGCCAGCACCCGAGGGACTAGCGGGTACACCGGGGAGCTGTTTTTT. This translates into CASTRGTSGYTGELFF.